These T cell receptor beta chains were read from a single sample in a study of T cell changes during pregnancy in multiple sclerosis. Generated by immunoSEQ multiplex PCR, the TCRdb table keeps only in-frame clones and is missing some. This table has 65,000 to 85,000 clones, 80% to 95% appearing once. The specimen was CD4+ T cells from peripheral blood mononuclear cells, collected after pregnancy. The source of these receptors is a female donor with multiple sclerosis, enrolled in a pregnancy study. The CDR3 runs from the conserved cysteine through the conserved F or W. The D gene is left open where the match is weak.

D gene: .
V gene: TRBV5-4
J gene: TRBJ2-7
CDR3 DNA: TGTGCCAGCAGCTCTGGCCCGTATGACGAGCAGTACTTC
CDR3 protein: CASSSGPYDEQYF

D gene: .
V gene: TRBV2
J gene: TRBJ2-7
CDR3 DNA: TGTGCCAGCAGTGGCACCGGGTCGCCCTACGAGCAGTACTTC
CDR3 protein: CASSGTGSPYEQYF

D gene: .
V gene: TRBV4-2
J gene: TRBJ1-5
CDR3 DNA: TGTGCCAGCAGCCAAGAGAACAGGGAAATGTCTCCCCAGCATTTT
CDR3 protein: CASSQENREMSPQHF

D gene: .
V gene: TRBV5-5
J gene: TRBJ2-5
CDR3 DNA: TGTGCCAGCAGCTTGACAGTCCAAGAGACCCAGTACTTC
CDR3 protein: CASSLTVQETQYF

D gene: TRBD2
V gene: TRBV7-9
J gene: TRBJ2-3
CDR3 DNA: TGTGCCAGCAGCCCCTCGGGGCGGGAGGGCCGGGGTACAGATACGCAGTATTTT
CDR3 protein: CASSPSGREGRGTDTQYF

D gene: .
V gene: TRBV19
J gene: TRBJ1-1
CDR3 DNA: TGTGCCAGTTTACAGGGAGCGAACACTGAAGCTTTCTTT
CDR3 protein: CASLQGANTEAFF

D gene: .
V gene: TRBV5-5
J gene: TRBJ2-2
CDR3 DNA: TGTGCCAGCAGCAGCCGGGGCACCGGGGAGCTGTTTTTT
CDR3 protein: CASSSRGTGELFF

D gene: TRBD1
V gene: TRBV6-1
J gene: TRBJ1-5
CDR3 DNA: TGTGCCAGCAGTCGACAGGGGTATCAGCCCCAGCATTTT
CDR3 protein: CASSRQGYQPQHF

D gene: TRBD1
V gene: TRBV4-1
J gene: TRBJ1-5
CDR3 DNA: TGCGCCAGCAGCCATGTTCCCGACAGGGAGAATCAGCCCCAGCATTTT
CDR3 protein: CASSHVPDRENQPQHF

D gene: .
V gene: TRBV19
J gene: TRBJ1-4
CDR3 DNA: TGTGCCAGTAGTACCAGGGGCTTCAATGAAAAACTGTTTTTT
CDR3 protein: CASSTRGFNEKLFF